This is a list of T cell receptor beta chains from one sample in a study of identical twins. Each CDR3 protein gets one entry after TCRdb re-called the 5' RACE reads with MiXCR. The sample carries approximately 300,000 distinct CDR3 sequences, around 9.7% recorded once. These data are also associated with another study on yellow fever vaccine responses in identical twins.

Sequencing used CD8+ T cells sorted from blood. The receptors stem from a woman between 18 and 30 years old in good health. CDR3s include the opening cysteine and the closing phenylalanine or tryptophan. Each record gives: D gene, J gene, clone size, V gene, CDR3 protein, CDR3 DNA. A D gene is named only where the DNA matches it firmly. Where a row states a size, it is once, few, many or the class of an expanded clone; other rows omit it.

- | TRBJ2-1 | few | TRBV5-6 | CASSTRQDYNEQFF | TGTGCCAGCAGCACCAGACAAGACTACAATGAGCAGTTCTTC
TRBD1 | TRBJ1-1 | - | TRBV10-3 | CAISESTLSDRARNTEAFF | TGTGCCATCAGTGAGTCGACCCTGTCCGACAGGGCAAGGAACACTGAAGCTTTCTTT
TRBD1 | TRBJ1-5 | - | TRBV19 | CASSPGTGGSQPQHF | TGTGCCAGTAGTCCCGGGACAGGGGGCTCTCAGCCCCAGCATTTT
TRBD1 | TRBJ1-1 | many | TRBV5-6 | CASSLRDRGYTEAFF | TGTGCCAGCAGCTTGCGGGACAGGGGTTACACTGAAGCTTTCTTT
TRBD1 | TRBJ2-3 | - | TRBV6-1 | CASSMGQRHTDTQYF | TGTGCCAGCAGCATGGGACAGCGCCACACAGATACGCAGTATTTT
- | TRBJ2-5 | many | TRBV27 | CASSLSVMDFFGTQETQYF | TGTGCCAGCAGTTTATCGGTAATGGATTTTTTTGGTACTCAAGAGACCCAGTACTTC
- | TRBJ2-3 | few | TRBV7-8 | CASSQSELAGTDTQYF | TGTGCCAGCAGCCAATCCGAATTAGCGGGCACAGATACGCAGTATTTT
- | TRBJ2-4 | many | TRBV12-3/TRBV12-4 | CASSLGTDWADMDIQYF | TGTGCCAGCAGTTTAGGAACCGATTGGGCAGACATGGACATTCAGTACTTC
- | TRBJ1-1 | many | TRBV12-3/TRBV12-4 | CASSLLDSLITEAFF | TGTGCCAGCAGCCTCCTCGACAGTCTTATCACTGAAGCTTTCTTT
- | TRBJ1-1 | few | TRBV5-6 | CASSWHLFTEAFF | TGTGCCAGCAGCTGGCACCTGTTCACTGAAGCTTTCTTT
TRBD2 | TRBJ2-1 | many | TRBV6-2/TRBV6-3 | CASSRTSGKDNEQFF | TGTGCCAGCAGTCGAACTAGCGGAAAAGACAATGAGCAGTTCTTC
- | TRBJ1-5 | many | TRBV27 | CASRHSNQPQHF | TGTGCCAGCAGGCATAGCAATCAGCCCCAGCATTTT
TRBD2 | TRBJ2-3 | - | TRBV20-1 | CSARDSLAVPTHGDTQYF | TGCAGTGCTAGAGACAGCCTAGCGGTCCCCACACACGGAGATACGCAGTATTTT
- | TRBJ2-3 | few | TRBV5-1 | CASTGKGDTQYF | TGCGCCAGCACTGGGAAGGGAGATACGCAGTATTTT
TRBD1 | TRBJ2-7 | - | TRBV20-1 | CSARGVAQGSYEQYF | TGCAGTGCTAGAGGCGTAGCACAGGGGTCTTACGAGCAGTACTTC
- | TRBJ2-7 | few | TRBV5-6 | CASSLVAGSYEQYF | TGTGCCAGCAGCTTGGTTGCCGGGTCCTACGAGCAGTACTTC
TRBD1 | TRBJ2-1 | - | TRBV4-3 | CASSQGTGTEYYNEQFF | TGCGCCAGCAGCCAAGGAACCGGGACAGAGTACTACAATGAGCAGTTCTTC
- | TRBJ1-3 | many | TRBV29-1 | CSVIPPTSGNTIYF | TGCAGCGTTATCCCCCCCACCTCTGGAAACACCATATATTTT
TRBD1 | TRBJ2-7 | few | TRBV4-3 | CASSQDTGGLFYEQYF | TGCGCCAGCAGCCAAGATACAGGGGGCCTCTTCTACGAGCAGTACTTC
TRBD2 | TRBJ2-1 | few | TRBV12-3/TRBV12-4 | CASSFSSGGMWGEQFF | TGTGCCAGCAGTTTTTCTAGCGGGGGGATGTGGGGTGAGCAGTTCTTC
TRBD2 | TRBJ2-7 | - | TRBV9 | CASSALAGGQDEQYF | TGTGCCAGCAGCGCTCTAGCGGGAGGGCAGGACGAGCAGTACTTC
- | TRBJ1-5 | few | TRBV20-1 | CSARETVLGNQPQHF | TGCAGTGCTAGAGAGACGGTTTTGGGCAATCAGCCCCAGCATTTT
- | TRBJ2-1 | many | TRBV10-3 | CAISEGEGNEQFF | TGTGCCATCAGTGAAGGAGAGGGGAATGAGCAGTTCTTC
TRBD2 | TRBJ2-2 | few | TRBV27 | CATHSWTSGRLNTGELFF | TGTGCCACACATTCATGGACTAGCGGGAGGCTGAACACCGGGGAGCTGTTTTTT
TRBD1 | TRBJ2-1 | - | TRBV20-1 | CSARTDRGQWKSNGAYNEQFF | TGCAGTGCTAGGACGGACAGGGGGCAATGGAAGTCGAATGGGGCGTACAATGAGCAGTTCTTC
TRBD2 | TRBJ2-1 | many | TRBV27 | CASSLTSGLLNEQFF | TGTGCCAGCAGTTTGACTAGCGGGTTATTGAATGAGCAGTTCTTC
- | TRBJ2-3 | - | TRBV6-5 | CASSYSVTDTQYF | TGTGCCAGCAGTTACTCGGTTACAGATACGCAGTATTTT
- | TRBJ2-7 | many | TRBV20-1 | CSARVPVSYEQYF | TGCAGTGCTAGAGTGCCGGTGTCCTACGAGCAGTACTTC
- | TRBJ1-1 | many | TRBV9 | CASSVVSGHEAFF | TGTGCCAGCAGCGTAGTTTCAGGGCATGAAGCTTTCTTT
TRBD1 | TRBJ1-1 | few | TRBV30 | CAWRTGQGGYTEAFF | TGTGCCTGGAGGACAGGACAGGGGGGGTACACTGAAGCTTTCTTT
- | TRBJ2-3 | few | TRBV6-4 | CASGLTAFTDTQYF | TGTGCCAGCGGGTTGACAGCGTTCACAGATACGCAGTATTTT
- | TRBJ2-7 | - | TRBV27 | CASSPRSNYEQYF | TGTGCCAGCAGTCCCCGATCAAACTACGAGCAGTACTTC
TRBD1 | TRBJ1-6 | - | TRBV20-1 | CSAEGQGVSPLHF | TGCAGTGCTGAGGGACAGGGGGTCTCACCCCTCCACTTT
- | TRBJ2-1 | many | TRBV5-1 | CASSLVQGLAYNEQFF | TGCGCCAGCAGCTTGGTACAGGGTCTCGCCTACAATGAGCAGTTCTTC
- | TRBJ1-5 | many | TRBV5-6 | CASSGGWNQPQHF | TGTGCCAGCAGCGGGGGGTGGAATCAGCCCCAGCATTTT
TRBD2 | TRBJ2-1 | many | TRBV29-1 | CSVEQLAGVYNEQFF | TGCAGCGTTGAGCAGCTAGCGGGAGTCTACAATGAGCAGTTCTTC
- | TRBJ2-2 | many | TRBV28 | CASSLEPTQTNTGELFF | TGTGCCAGCAGTTTGGAGCCGACCCAAACGAACACCGGGGAGCTGTTTTTT
TRBD2 | TRBJ2-7 | - | TRBV19 | CASSSSGGYEQYF | TGTGCCAGTAGTTCTAGCGGGGGCTACGAGCAGTACTTC
- | TRBJ1-1 | - | TRBV4-1 | CASLGPGMNTEAFF | TGCGCCAGCCTGGGCCCCGGGATGAACACTGAAGCTTTCTTT
- | TRBJ2-3 | - | TRBV7-6 | CASSLVVTRSPTDTQYF | TGTGCCAGCAGCTTAGTAGTTACACGGAGCCCCACAGATACGCAGTATTTT
TRBD2 | TRBJ2-1 | many | TRBV29-1 | CSVERTSGFNNEQFF | TGCAGCGTTGAAAGGACTAGCGGGTTCAACAATGAGCAGTTCTTC
TRBD2 | TRBJ2-7 | - | TRBV20-1 | CSANPTLAASGEQYF | TGCAGTGCCAACCCCACCCTAGCGGCGTCGGGCGAGCAGTACTTC
TRBD1 | TRBJ2-4 | few | TRBV4-3 | CASSQDRTGVYIQYF | TGCGCCAGCAGCCAAGATCGGACAGGGGTATACATTCAGTACTTC
TRBD1 | TRBJ1-2 | many | TRBV12-3/TRBV12-4 | CASTDREEGYTF | TGTGCCAGCACCGACAGGGAGGAAGGCTACACCTTC
TRBD1 | TRBJ1-1 | few | TRBV20-1 | CSASVDREWAEAFF | TGCAGTGCTAGCGTCGACAGGGAATGGGCTGAAGCTTTCTTT
- | TRBJ2-7 | few | TRBV9 | CASSPQTPFPYEQYF | TGTGCCAGCAGCCCACAAACCCCATTCCCTTACGAGCAGTACTTC
- | TRBJ2-3 | many | TRBV27 | CASSLFAGGTDTQYF | TGTGCCAGCAGTTTATTTGCAGGTGGCACAGATACGCAGTATTTT
- | TRBJ1-3 | few | TRBV7-6 | CASSLWGESGSGNTIYF | TGTGCCAGCAGCTTATGGGGGGAATCCGGGTCTGGAAACACCATATATTTT
TRBD2 | TRBJ2-7 | many | TRBV5-6 | CASSLSGLVDEQYF | TGTGCCAGCAGCTTGTCAGGACTAGTGGACGAGCAGTACTTC
- | TRBJ2-3 | medium-sized | TRBV20-1 | CSARRGEGHTDTQYF | TGCAGTGCTAGGAGGGGGGAAGGGCACACAGATACGCAGTATTTT
- | TRBJ2-1 | many | TRBV2 | CASNWGRGDNEQFF | TGTGCCAGCAATTGGGGCAGGGGGGACAATGAGCAGTTCTTC
- | TRBJ2-2 | many | TRBV7-9 | CASDSGSRGELFF | TGTGCCAGCGACTCCGGGAGCCGCGGGGAGCTGTTTTTT
- | TRBJ2-5 | many | TRBV6-1 | CACEIGWRAGLCKETQYF | TGTGCCTGCGAAATTGGTTGGCGGGCGGGCTTGTGTAAGGAGACCCAGTACTTC
- | TRBJ2-5 | many | TRBV12-3/TRBV12-4 | CASSLEEAQETQYF | TGTGCCAGCAGTTTGGAGGAGGCCCAAGAGACCCAGTACTTC
TRBD1 | TRBJ1-1 | many | TRBV7-2 | CASSLGWDRPNTEAFF | TGTGCCAGCAGCTTAGGATGGGACAGGCCAAACACTGAAGCTTTCTTT
- | TRBJ2-1 | many | TRBV29-1 | CSVTSGLYNEQFF | TGCAGCGTTACCAGCGGACTCTACAATGAGCAGTTCTTC
- | TRBJ1-5 | few | TRBV23-1 | CASRRGQPQHF | TGCGCCAGCAGGAGGGGGCAGCCCCAGCATTTT
- | TRBJ2-1 | many | TRBV6-2/TRBV6-3 | CASTIESYNEQFF | TGTGCCAGCACTATCGAGTCCTACAATGAGCAGTTCTTC